This T cell receptor beta chain was sequenced in a study of T cells in Graves' hyperthyroidism and ophthalmopathy (dated by TCRdb to the late 2010s). General notes on the study: TCR V-J signatures able to tell the groups apart were searched for in a discovery cohort of approximately 95 patients, of whom roughly 42 had Graves' ophthalmopathy and 57 had stable Graves' hyperthyroidism. An independent validation cohort of some 18 hyperthyroidism patients and more than 15 patients who later progressed to ophthalmopathy tested prospective prediction of ophthalmopathy. The approximately 100 discovery patients were randomly split 7:3 into training and test sets. In more than 5 Graves' hyperthyroidism patients, the study also compared T-cell repertoires from thyroid tissue with T-cell repertoires from blood. Once sampling was done, hyperthyroidism patients were given methimazole at a starting dose of 30 mg daily, whereas ophthalmopathy patients were given high-dose intravenous methylprednisolone. TCR Vbeta CDR3 sequencing of approximately 140 peripheral blood samples (under 45 ophthalmopathy, about 74 hyperthyroidism and approximately 17 progressor patients) is reported in the paper. General findings and caveats noted by the study authors: No statistical method was used to fix the sample size in advance, and group allocation was not hidden from the investigators. In validation, the model predicted progression to ophthalmopathy with around 71% sensitivity and around 72% specificity, a median of around six months before onset. Ophthalmopathy was separated from stable hyperthyroidism by a 13 V-J signature model, with 85% to 90% sensitivity and 81% to 83% specificity obtained in cross-validation and 80%/75% obtained in testing. Most expanded thyroid clonotypes (frequency above 0.001) were also detected in blood, a finding suggesting that blood repertoires may reflect thyroid immune responses.

A patient counted as having stable Graves' hyperthyroidism if no progression to ophthalmopathy occurred over 18 months of follow-up. Hyperthyroidism patients were aged 18 to 65 years and newly diagnosed, with disease duration of less than 2 months. The study excluded patients with uncontrolled infections, other autoimmune diseases, pregnancy or lactation. Clinical symptoms, serum thyroxine and TRAb, thyroid ultrasound, and orbital computed tomography formed the basis for the diagnoses. Total RNA was extracted with Trizol reagent, and quality was checked on an Agilent 2100 Bioanalyzer. The TCR beta CDR3 regions were amplified from the RNA transcripts. A first-round RT-PCR of the TCR CDR3 used the HTBI primer set with the Qiagen OneStep RT-PCR kit. The libraries were constructed in a second round of multiplex PCR and then size-selected and purified. Paired-end sequencing of the libraries was performed with 100 bp reads on an Illumina HiSeq2000. The study's own analysis went as follows. SOAPnuke was used to process the raw data, with reads discarded if the reads contained adapters or uncalled bases, had a mean Phred below 15, or lacked an exact constant-primer or identifier match. High-quality paired reads were merged using COPE v1.2.5, and each unique nucleotide sequence was defined as a clonotype. MiTCR v1.1 was used to align the clonotypes against IMGT TRBV, TRBD and TRBJ reference segments. The analysis was restricted to V-J combinations with a frequency above 0.0001, which together covered approximately 99% of the repertoires. A TCS score was defined as the ratio of F50 (clonal expansion) to E x V (chaos), with BLOSUM62-based TCRdist applied between CDR3 peptides within each V-J. Welch's t-statistics and random forest reduced roughly 530 V-J features to 13, which were used in a naive Bayes classifier (R e1071). The similarity between thyroid and blood repertoires was quantified using the Morisita-Horn index. TCRdb itself trimmed the public reads at Q25 with fastp, ran MiXCR and retained productive beta chains. Rows merge per CDR3 protein into single entries with the most common DNA and genes. These V and J calls originate from TCRdb's pipeline instead of the authors' own analysis. This sample has some 98,000 distinct CDR3 sequences in its table, and roughly 40% of those were observed once. The biggest ten clones account for 10% to 13% of the sample.

CDR1 and CDR2, per the germline V gene (reference sequence), are LNHNV and YYDKDF. Spanning cysteine to phenylalanine, the CDR3 consists of 15 amino acids. Solely the CDR3 DNA is kept, with 45 bases framed from the first base. Here V drops 1 base and J drops 6 bases, and the junction holds 5 bases not matched to any gene. For this clonotype: What this receptor recognizes is not known. No base quality information exists; no much larger clone differs at one position.

Here the chain combines TRBV15 and TRBJ1-4, with 7 bases matching TRBD1. The TCR sequence derives from a woman in her 30s with Graves' hyperthyroidism. Sequences were obtained from peripheral blood or thyroid tissue (not recorded which). The nucleotides are TGTGCCACCAGCAGAGGAACAGGGGTGGATGAAAAACTGTTTTTT. Its protein product is CATSRGTGVDEKLFF.